These 28 T cell receptor beta chains originate from one sample sequenced in a study of T cells after yellow fever vaccination. TCRdb re-analysed the 5' RACE reads in MiXCR, keeping a single row per CDR3 protein. The sample holds 120,000 or so distinct CDR3 sequences, about 8.8% seen once. Material: CD8+ T cells sorted from PBMCs, obtained on the day of the yellow fever booster vaccination. These receptors were taken from a man aged 18 to 30 who received the YFV17D yellow fever vaccine.

This clonotype was detected a few times. CDR3 DNA sequence: TGTGCCAGCAGCCAAGATTGGGATAATTCACCCCTCCACTTT. Protein: CASSQDWDNSPLHF. The genes are TRBV4-2 and TRBJ1-6; D remains unclear. CDR1 and CDR2 from the germline V gene are LGHNA and YNFKEQ. Trimming shortened V by 0 bases and J by 5 bases, and 5 bases separated the two germline ends. CDR3 length equals 14 residues.

This clonotype appeared a few times. The CDR3 loop reads CASSPPGGGTGGYEQYF. In DNA, the CDR3 is TGCGCCAGCAGCCCACCCGGAGGCGGGACAGGGGGGTACGAGCAGTACTTC. The chain employs TRBV4-1 and TRBJ2-7; 11 bases line up with TRBD1. V shed 4 bases, J shed 4 bases, and the junction held 12 bases outside the gene matches. The CDR3 spans 17 residues. Germline CDR1 and CDR2: MGHRA and YSYEKL.

CDR3 in amino acids: CASSQDPGGGSSYEQYV. CDR3 DNA: TGCGCCAGCAGCCAAGACCCAGGCGGGGGGTCCTCCTACGAGCAGTACGTC. This chain links TRBV4-1 with TRBJ2-7, with 8 bases identical to TRBD2. J gave up 0 bases and V 0 bases, and 7 bases lay outside the gene matches. The CDR3 has 17 amino acids. The germline CDR1 and CDR2 sequences are MGHRA and YSYEKL.

This clonotype was detected a few times. The chain carries TRBV19 and TRBJ2-1; 8 nucleotides line up with TRBD1. J lost 0 bases, V lost 7 bases, and 8 bases had no gene match. Germline V CDR1 and CDR2: LNHDA, SQIVND (reference sequence). There are 16 residues in the CDR3. DNA of the CDR3: TGTGCCAGTACCCCAAGGGGGACAGGCTCCTACAATGAGCAGTTCTTC. Amino acids: CASTPRGTGSYNEQFF.

V usage is TRBV4-3 and J usage is TRBJ2-1; 9 positions agree with TRBD2. This CDR3 has 15 residues. Trimming cost V 1 base and J 6 bases; bases outside gene matches: 4. CDR1 is LGHNA, CDR2 YSLEER, per germline. The CDR3 DNA is TGCGCCAGCAGCCAAGGTAGCGGGGGATCCAATGAGCAGTTCTTC. Translation gives CASSQGSGGSNEQFF.

Only a few counts were recorded for this clonotype. The chain links TRBV5-5 to TRBJ2-7, with D perhaps matching TRBD1 (5 bases). This CDR3 has 17 amino acids. V lost 0 bases to trimming and J lost 1 base, with 17 bases between them. Germline values: CDR1 SGHKS, CDR2 YYEKEE (reference sequence). CDR3 DNA: TGTGCCAGCAGCTTGGCGGAAGGGGCAGCTCCTTCCTACGAGCAGTACTTC. This encodes CASSLAEGAAPSYEQYF.

The chain has TRBV5-1 and TRBJ2-3, with D perhaps being TRBD1 or TRBD2 (5 bases each). V lost 0 bases, J lost 5 bases, and 10 bases lay in between. The CDR3 has 14 residues. Germline assignment: CDR1 SGHRS and CDR2 YFSETQ. CDR3 sequence (DNA): TGCGCCAGCAGCTTGGAGAGGGGCCGAGATACGCAGTATTTT. The encoded protein is CASSLERGRDTQYF.

This clonotype was seen a few times. The chain is built from TRBV19 and TRBJ2-2; unclear D gene. The CDR3 is 14 amino acids. V lost 3 bases and J 4 bases, leaving 9 bases between the germline ends. CDR1 and CDR2 (germline): LNHDA, SQIVND (reference sequence). The CDR3 DNA reads as TGTGCCAGTAGTATTGGTTCGACCACCGGGGAGCTGTTTTTT. Protein product: CASSIGSTTGELFF.

This clonotype was picked up many times. The chain's CDR3 is CASSVGQGGYEQYF. CDR3 DNA: TGTGCCAGCAGTGTGGGGCAGGGAGGTTACGAGCAGTACTTC. The V gene is TRBV14, the J gene TRBJ2-7, with D maybe TRBD2 (6 bases). The CDR3 covers 14 residues. Germline values: CDR1 SGHDN, CDR2 FVKESK. The V gene lost 6 bases and the J gene lost 4 bases, with 16 bases spanning the gap.

This clonotype has only a few counts. V is TRBV5-6 and J is TRBJ2-5; either TRBD1 or TRBD2 may supply D (7 bases each). The ends were cut back, 2 bases at V and 4 bases at J, with 18 bases in the middle. The length of the CDR3 is 16 residues. Germline values: CDR1 SGHDT, CDR2 YYEEEE. CDR3 DNA sequence: TGTGCCAGCAGCTTCACGGACAGGCGGGAGCGAGAGACCCAGTACTTC. Protein sequence: CASSFTDRRERETQYF.

V gene TRBV24-1 combines with J gene TRBJ2-2; the D is unclear. Germline loops: CDR1 KGHDR, CDR2 SFDVKD. CDR3 length equals 15 residues. The V end lost 3 bases, the J end lost 3 bases, and 10 bases lay between the germline ends. The CDR3 reads CATSDIAGHTGELFF. DNA for the CDR3: TGTGCCACCAGTGATATTGCAGGCCACACCGGGGAGCTGTTTTTT.

This clonotype was seen a few times. The chain employs TRBV11-2 and TRBJ1-4, with D tentatively TRBD1 (6 bases). Germline V gives CDR1 SGHAT, CDR2 FQNNGV. The CDR3 spans 15 residues. The V and J ends lost 8 bases and 4 bases respectively, with 17 bases between them. The CDR3 protein is CASRLAGAFNEKLFF. CDR3 in DNA: TGTGCCAGCCGCCTAGCGGGGGCCTTTAATGAAAAACTGTTTTTT.

This clonotype was seen more than once but under ten times. The chain combines TRBV12-3 or TRBV12-4 with TRBJ1-1; tentatively, D is TRBD1 (6 bases). The CDR3 is 13 residues long. V was clipped by 8 bases and J by 6 bases, with 16 bases between them. CDR3 DNA sequence: TGTGCCAGCGGCACGAACAGGGTAGCTGAAGCTTTCTTT. Its translation is CASGTNRVAEAFF.

This clonotype was detected ten times or more. This chain uses TRBV4-1 with TRBJ2-3; 9 bases agree with TRBD2. With V trimmed by 3 bases and J by 2 bases, 3 bases remained unmatched. The V gene's germline CDR1 is MGHRA and CDR2 YSYEKL. This CDR3 comprises 15 residues. The CDR3 loop is CASSQRGGFTDTQYF. The CDR3 nucleotides read TGCGCCAGCAGCCAGCGGGGGGGCTTCACAGATACGCAGTATTTT.

This clonotype was seen a few times. The chain employs TRBV19 and TRBJ2-1, with TRBD1 identical over 10 bases. Per the germline V gene, CDR1 is LNHDA and CDR2 is SQIVND (reference sequence). This CDR3 spans 15 amino acids. V shed 3 bases and J 5 bases; nucleotides not matched to a gene: 4. The CDR3, as DNA: TGTGCCAGTAGTATTTGGGACAGGGGCCACAATGAGCAGTTCTTC. It specifies CASSIWDRGHNEQFF.

The chain is built from TRBV21-1 and TRBJ2-4; TRBD2 was called by the table and not checked on the DNA. TRBV21-1 counts as a pseudogene. The CDR3 is 20 amino acids. The DNA of the CDR3 is TGTGCCAGCAGCCTCGGGGAGGGGAGACAAGCGGGGCTAGCCAAAAACATTCAGTACTTC. Its protein is CASSLGEGRQAGLAKNIQYF.

There are many counts of this clonotype. The chain uses TRBV23-1 and TRBJ2-1; 9 bases map to TRBD1. TRBV23-1 is placed among ORFs of uncertain function. This CDR3 has 14 amino acids. V lost 6 bases and J lost 7; bases outside the gene matches: 7. The CDR3 reads CASSLGTGPNEQFF. The CDR3 nucleotides read TGCGCCAGCAGCTTAGGGACAGGGCCGAATGAGCAGTTCTTC.

This clonotype was seen a handful of times. The V and J genes are TRBV5-1 and TRBJ1-2; possible D gene TRBD1, 5 bases. The CDR3 loop spans 17 amino acids. Per germline, CDR1 SGHRS and CDR2 YFSETQ. V was trimmed by 3 bases and J by 4 bases, leaving 22 bases between them. The CDR3 sequence is CASSWSLDSRDAYGYTF. As DNA, the CDR3 is TGCGCCAGCAGCTGGAGTCTCGACAGCCGGGATGCCTATGGCTACACCTTC.

In this sample, this clonotype turned up a few times. V and J are TRBV5-1 and TRBJ1-2; no reliable D call. CDR1 and CDR2 from the germline V gene are SGHRS and YFSETQ. Trimming stripped 0 bases from V and 8 bases from J, with 14 bases between. CDR3 length: 14 residues. CDR3 bases: TGCGCCAGCAGCTTGGAACAGCAGTATAAGGGCTACACCTTC. Protein sequence: CASSLEQQYKGYTF. Using reference TRBV5-1 and TRBJ1-2 for the parts outside the CDR3, the full variable domain is KAGVTQTPRYLIKTRGQQVTLSCSPISGHRSVSWYQQTPGQGLQFLFEYFSETQRNKGNFPGRFSGRQFSNSRSEMNVSTLELGDSALYLCASSLEQQYKGYTFGSGTRLTVV.

This clonotype was recorded many times. This rearrangement joins TRBV12-3 or TRBV12-4 to TRBJ2-1; TRBD2 matches 12 bases. Trimming took 0 bases from V and 8 from J; bases not matched to a gene: 8. The CDR3 runs to 17 residues. The CDR3 DNA reads TGTGCCAGCAGTTTAGCGCGGGCTAGCGGGGGGGATGATGAGCAGTTCTTC. Amino acid sequence: CASSLARASGGDDEQFF.

The table lists this clonotype with a few counts. The chain couples TRBV6-5 to TRBJ2-6; possibly TRBD1 for D (5 bases). The CDR3 contains 16 residues. V lost 0 bases, J lost 0 bases, and 6 bases lay in between. CDR1 and CDR2 from the germline V gene are MNHEY and SVGAGI. The CDR3 is CASSYSQGSGANVLTF. The CDR3 bases are TGTGCCAGCAGTTACTCGCAGGGCTCTGGGGCCAACGTCCTGACTTTC.

The chain links TRBV28 to TRBJ2-7, with 10 bases aligning to TRBD1. With 1 base clipped from V and 5 bases from J, the junction kept 2 bases outside the gene matches. Germline lookup yields CDR1 MDHEN and CDR2 SYDVKM. CDR3 length: 14 amino acids. CDR3: CASSLSGTGDEQYV. Here the CDR3 DNA reads TGTGCCAGCAGTTTATCCGGGACAGGGGACGAGCAGTACGTC.

This clonotype was found a few times. The rearrangement links TRBV5-4 to TRBJ2-7, with D maybe TRBD2 (5 bases). This CDR3 has 14 residues. The V end lost 4 bases, the J end lost 2 bases, and 13 bases lay between the germline ends. The germline V gene encodes CDR1 SGHNT and CDR2 YYREEE (reference sequence). The CDR3, as DNA: TGTGCCAGCAGCGTAACCCTCGGGGCCTACGAGCAGTACGTC. Protein product: CASSVTLGAYEQYV.

The CDR3 loop reads CASSYGANNEQFF. For the CDR3, the DNA is TGTGCCAGCAGTTACGGGGCAAACAATGAGCAGTTCTTC. The V gene is TRBV6-5, the J gene TRBJ2-1; tentative D call: TRBD1 (5 bases). From germline, CDR1 is MNHEY and CDR2 SVGAGI. The CDR3 covers 13 residues. V lost 2 bases and J 5 bases, leaving 7 bases between the germline ends.

This clonotype has only a few counts. CDR3 coding DNA: TGCAGTGCTAGGGCGAGTGTCTCTAATGAAAAACTGTTTTTT. It encodes CSARASVSNEKLFF. V usage is TRBV20-1 and J usage is TRBJ1-4; D unresolved. The ends were cut back, 3 bases at V and 3 bases at J, with 11 bases in the middle. Germline-derived CDR1 and CDR2 are DFQATT and SNEGSKA (reference sequence). The CDR3 contains 14 residues.

This clonotype was counted between two and nine times. The gene calls are TRBV18 and TRBJ2-1, with D uncertain. The CDR3 sequence is 14 residues long. Trimming removed 2 bases at V and 6 bases at J, with 11 bases between. Germline V gives CDR1 KGHSH, CDR2 LQKENI. CDR3 sequence: CASSPGALLNEQFF. The DNA of the CDR3 is TGTGCCAGCTCACCAGGTGCCCTACTCAATGAGCAGTTCTTC. The complete variable domain, with remaining parts taken from reference TRBV18 and TRBJ2-1, reads NAGVMQNPRHLVRRRGQEARLRCSPMKGHSHVYWYRQLPEEGLKFMVYLQKENIIDESGMPKERFSAEFPKEGPSILRIQQVVRGDSAAYFCASSPGALLNEQFFGPGTRLTVL.

This clonotype was seen a few times. V gene TRBV11-1 combines with J gene TRBJ2-5; D is possibly TRBD2 (7 bases). Germline CDR1 SGHAT, CDR2 FQDESV (reference sequence). V lost 3 bases to trimming and J lost 5 bases, with 13 bases between them. The CDR3 sequence is 14 residues long. The CDR3 loop reads CASSLGGPGETQYF. The CDR3 DNA reads as TGTGCCAGCAGCTTGGGGGGGCCGGGGGAGACCCAGTACTTC.

This clonotype was counted many times. The chain recombines TRBV5-1 with TRBJ2-3; D is perhaps TRBD2 (5 bases). CDR1 SGHRS and CDR2 YFSETQ come from the germline V gene. V lost 4 bases, J lost 0 bases, and 24 bases lay in between. This CDR3 has 19 amino acids. For the CDR3, the DNA is TGCGCCAGCAGCCCCCTATGGAGTTACCAGGCGGGTAGCACAGATACGCAGTATTTT. It translates to CASSPLWSYQAGSTDTQYF.